A selection of T cell receptor beta chains follows, all from one sample in a study of regulatory T cells in long-lasting Graves disease. A single record per CDR3 protein comes from TCRdb applying MiXCR to the multiplex PCR reads. The sample lists 550,000 to 600,000 distinct CDR3 sequences; about 16% were seen once. The same sample was also used in a study of T cells in Graves' hyperthyroidism and ophthalmopathy.

This material consisted of peripheral blood mononuclear cells (PBMCs), taken at new diagnosis, from a patient treated with antithyroid drugs. The source is a young man with Graves disease. Each CDR3 is given with its conserved first and last residue. Fields, in order: CDR3 protein, CDR3 DNA, clone size, D gene, CDR3 length, V gene, J gene. D genes are given only for firm matches. Size values are once, few and many counts, or a class for expanded clones, and some rows have none.

CDR3 protein: CASTREGDTQYF; CDR3 DNA: TGTGCCAGCACAAGGGAAGGAGATACGCAGTATTTT; clone size: many; D gene: NA; CDR3 length: 12; V gene: TRBV25-1; J gene: TRBJ2-3
CDR3 protein: CASSPPGQGQETQYF; CDR3 DNA: TGTGCCAGCTCACCACCAGGACAGGGCCAAGAGACCCAGTACTTC; clone size: NA; D gene: TRBD1; CDR3 length: 15; V gene: TRBV18; J gene: TRBJ2-5
CDR3 protein: CSAPVRLEEKLFF; CDR3 DNA: TGCAGTGCCCCCGTTCGATTGGAGGAAAAACTGTTTTTT; clone size: few; D gene: NA; CDR3 length: 13; V gene: TRBV20-1; J gene: TRBJ1-4
CDR3 protein: CASSGRMGQADTEAFF; CDR3 DNA: TGTGCCAGCAGTGGGAGAATGGGACAGGCTGACACTGAAGCTTTCTTT; clone size: few; D gene: TRBD1; CDR3 length: 16; V gene: TRBV6-1; J gene: TRBJ1-1
CDR3 protein: CSASQGSSYEQYF; CDR3 DNA: TGCAGTGCTAGCCAGGGGTCCTCCTACGAGCAGTACTTC; clone size: few; D gene: NA; CDR3 length: 13; V gene: TRBV20-1; J gene: TRBJ2-7
CDR3 protein: CASTSRGNQPQHF; CDR3 DNA: TGTGCCAGCACCTCGAGGGGAAATCAGCCCCAGCATTTT; clone size: NA; D gene: NA; CDR3 length: 13; V gene: TRBV12-3/TRBV12-4; J gene: TRBJ1-5
CDR3 protein: CASIKLGDYGYTF; CDR3 DNA: TGTGCCAGCATAAAACTGGGGGACTATGGCTACACCTTC; clone size: NA; D gene: NA; CDR3 length: 13; V gene: TRBV6-1; J gene: TRBJ1-2
CDR3 protein: CASSDEQFF; CDR3 DNA: TGTGCCAGCAGCGATGAGCAGTTCTTC; clone size: NA; D gene: NA; CDR3 length: 9; V gene: TRBV9; J gene: TRBJ2-1
CDR3 protein: CAWSVLPQTMNTEAFF; CDR3 DNA: TGTGCCTGGAGTGTACTGCCCCAGACCATGAACACTGAAGCTTTCTTT; clone size: many; D gene: NA; CDR3 length: 16; V gene: TRBV30; J gene: TRBJ1-1
CDR3 protein: CASSPGLAGRADTQYF; CDR3 DNA: TGTGCCAGCAGCCCGGGACTAGCGGGACGGGCGGATACGCAGTATTTT; clone size: many; D gene: TRBD2; CDR3 length: 16; V gene: TRBV7-9; J gene: TRBJ2-3
CDR3 protein: CASSTGTGDYGYTF; CDR3 DNA: TGTGCCAGCAGCACAGGGACAGGGGACTATGGCTACACCTTC; clone size: many; D gene: TRBD1; CDR3 length: 14; V gene: TRBV5-1; J gene: TRBJ1-2
CDR3 protein: CASSQWTASYEQYF; CDR3 DNA: TGCGCCAGCAGCCAATGGACAGCGTCCTACGAGCAGTACTTC; clone size: NA; D gene: NA; CDR3 length: 14; V gene: TRBV4-1; J gene: TRBJ2-7
CDR3 protein: CASSRSTAGYTF; CDR3 DNA: TGTGCCAGCAGCCGAAGTACCGCGGGCTACACCTTC; clone size: NA; D gene: NA; CDR3 length: 12; V gene: TRBV7-9; J gene: TRBJ1-2
CDR3 protein: CAISDSDMNTEAFF; CDR3 DNA: TGTGCCATCAGTGACAGCGATATGAACACTGAAGCTTTCTTT; clone size: many; D gene: NA; CDR3 length: 14; V gene: TRBV10-3; J gene: TRBJ1-1
CDR3 protein: CTPGAPGYTF; CDR3 DNA: TGCACTCCCGGAGCGCCTGGCTACACCTTC; clone size: NA; D gene: NA; CDR3 length: 10; V gene: TRBV20-1; J gene: TRBJ1-2
CDR3 protein: CASSSLGEIGNTIYF; CDR3 DNA: TGTGCCAGCAGCTCCCTGGGGGAAATCGGAAACACCATATATTTT; clone size: few; D gene: NA; CDR3 length: 15; V gene: TRBV5-1; J gene: TRBJ1-3
CDR3 protein: CASSLDLGGLGAKNIQYF; CDR3 DNA: TGCGCCAGCAGCTTGGATCTTGGAGGGCTGGGGGCCAAAAACATTCAGTACTTC; clone size: NA; D gene: NA; CDR3 length: 18; V gene: TRBV5-1; J gene: TRBJ2-4
CDR3 protein: CASSYVGTGANVLTF; CDR3 DNA: TGTGCCAGCAGTTATGTTGGCACTGGGGCCAACGTCCTGACTTTC; clone size: few; D gene: NA; CDR3 length: 15; V gene: TRBV6-5; J gene: TRBJ2-6
CDR3 protein: CASSLSPSSYNEQFF; CDR3 DNA: TGTGCCAGCAGCTTGAGTCCAAGCTCCTACAATGAGCAGTTCTTC; clone size: NA; D gene: NA; CDR3 length: 15; V gene: TRBV7-2; J gene: TRBJ2-1
CDR3 protein: CASSPWDRASYGYTF; CDR3 DNA: TGTGCCAGCTCACCCTGGGACAGAGCCAGTTATGGCTACACCTTC; clone size: many; D gene: TRBD1; CDR3 length: 15; V gene: TRBV18; J gene: TRBJ1-2
CDR3 protein: CASSQTSGKSTDTQYF; CDR3 DNA: TGCGCCAGCAGCCAGACTAGCGGGAAAAGCACAGATACGCAGTATTTT; clone size: NA; D gene: TRBD2; CDR3 length: 16; V gene: TRBV4-1; J gene: TRBJ2-3
CDR3 protein: CASSPPVAGNDNEKLFF; CDR3 DNA: TGCGCCAGCAGCCCACCCGTGGCGGGTAACGACAATGAAAAACTGTTTTTT; clone size: many; D gene: NA; CDR3 length: 17; V gene: TRBV5-1; J gene: TRBJ1-4
CDR3 protein: CAGMGQGNGYTF; CDR3 DNA: TGTGCCGGGATGGGACAGGGAAATGGCTACACCTTC; clone size: NA; D gene: TRBD1; CDR3 length: 12; V gene: TRBV30; J gene: TRBJ1-2
CDR3 protein: CASSVDGLKGEQFF; CDR3 DNA: TGTGCCAGCAGCGTAGACGGGCTGAAAGGGGAGCAGTTCTTC; clone size: few; D gene: NA; CDR3 length: 14; V gene: TRBV9; J gene: TRBJ2-1
CDR3 protein: CATSDWDKDEQFF; CDR3 DNA: TGTGCCACCAGTGACTGGGACAAGGATGAGCAGTTCTTC; clone size: NA; D gene: NA; CDR3 length: 13; V gene: TRBV24-1; J gene: TRBJ2-1
CDR3 protein: CAWSVGDYGYTF; CDR3 DNA: TGTGCCTGGAGTGTTGGGGACTATGGCTACACCTTC; clone size: few; D gene: NA; CDR3 length: 12; V gene: TRBV30; J gene: TRBJ1-2
CDR3 protein: CATEGLGGNEQFF; CDR3 DNA: TGCGCCACCGAGGGACTAGGGGGCAATGAGCAGTTCTTC; clone size: many; D gene: TRBD2; CDR3 length: 13; V gene: TRBV10-1; J gene: TRBJ2-1
CDR3 protein: CASSLGQGREAFF; CDR3 DNA: TGTGCCAGCAGTTTAGGGCAGGGTAGGGAAGCTTTCTTT; clone size: many; D gene: NA; CDR3 length: 13; V gene: TRBV12-3/TRBV12-4; J gene: TRBJ1-1
CDR3 protein: CASSLVAGTGITGELFF; CDR3 DNA: TGTGCCAGCAGCTTGGTTGCAGGGACGGGGATCACCGGGGAGCTGTTTTTT; clone size: NA; D gene: NA; CDR3 length: 17; V gene: TRBV5-6; J gene: TRBJ2-2
CDR3 protein: CASSYTGVESSYEQYF; CDR3 DNA: TGTGCCAGCAGTTACACGGGAGTCGAGAGCTCCTACGAGCAGTACTTC; clone size: NA; D gene: NA; CDR3 length: 16; V gene: TRBV6-5; J gene: TRBJ2-7
CDR3 protein: CSAEGQGNQPQHF; CDR3 DNA: TGCAGTGCCGAGGGACAGGGAAATCAGCCCCAGCATTTT; clone size: many; D gene: TRBD1; CDR3 length: 13; V gene: TRBV20-1; J gene: TRBJ1-5
CDR3 protein: CASSNRLAGDFEQFF; CDR3 DNA: TGTGCCAGCAGTAACCGACTAGCGGGAGATTTTGAGCAGTTCTTC; clone size: many; D gene: TRBD2; CDR3 length: 15; V gene: TRBV27; J gene: TRBJ2-1
CDR3 protein: CASSFNRRPEKLFF; CDR3 DNA: TGTGCCAGCAGCTTTAACAGGCGGCCTGAAAAACTGTTTTTT; clone size: NA; D gene: NA; CDR3 length: 14; V gene: TRBV7-6; J gene: TRBJ1-4
CDR3 protein: CASSPAGGGPQETQYF; CDR3 DNA: TGTGCCAGCAGTCCAGCGGGGGGAGGGCCCCAGGAGACCCAGTACTTC; clone size: many; D gene: TRBD2; CDR3 length: 16; V gene: TRBV6-1; J gene: TRBJ2-5
CDR3 protein: CASRTGLAGRNTQYF; CDR3 DNA: TGCGCCAGCAGGACGGGACTAGCGGGACGAAATACGCAGTATTTT; clone size: NA; D gene: TRBD2; CDR3 length: 15; V gene: TRBV5-1; J gene: TRBJ2-3
CDR3 protein: CSARVRYSGKGLYNEQFF; CDR3 DNA: TGCAGTGCTAGAGTCCGATATAGCGGGAAGGGTCTTTACAATGAGCAGTTCTTC; clone size: NA; D gene: TRBD2; CDR3 length: 18; V gene: TRBV20-1; J gene: TRBJ2-1
CDR3 protein: CASSPIGLAGVGETQYF; CDR3 DNA: TGTGCTAGCAGCCCGATAGGGCTAGCGGGAGTAGGGGAGACCCAGTACTTC; clone size: NA; D gene: TRBD2; CDR3 length: 17; V gene: TRBV7-7; J gene: TRBJ2-5
CDR3 protein: CASSEPGRETQYF; CDR3 DNA: TGTGCCAGCAGTGAACCGGGCCGGGAGACCCAGTACTTC; clone size: many; D gene: NA; CDR3 length: 13; V gene: TRBV28; J gene: TRBJ2-5
CDR3 protein: CASRFEQSSYNEQFF; CDR3 DNA: TGTGCCAGCAGATTCGAGCAGAGCTCCTACAATGAGCAGTTCTTC; clone size: few; D gene: NA; CDR3 length: 15; V gene: TRBV3-1; J gene: TRBJ2-1
CDR3 protein: CSASPNVGDEAFF; CDR3 DNA: TGCAGTGCTAGCCCAAACGTGGGGGATGAAGCTTTCTTT; clone size: NA; D gene: NA; CDR3 length: 13; V gene: TRBV20-1; J gene: TRBJ1-1
CDR3 protein: CASSLDYRGSNQPQHF; CDR3 DNA: TGTGCCAGCAGCTTAGACTACAGGGGTAGCAATCAGCCCCAGCATTTT; clone size: few; D gene: TRBD1; CDR3 length: 16; V gene: TRBV7-9; J gene: TRBJ1-5